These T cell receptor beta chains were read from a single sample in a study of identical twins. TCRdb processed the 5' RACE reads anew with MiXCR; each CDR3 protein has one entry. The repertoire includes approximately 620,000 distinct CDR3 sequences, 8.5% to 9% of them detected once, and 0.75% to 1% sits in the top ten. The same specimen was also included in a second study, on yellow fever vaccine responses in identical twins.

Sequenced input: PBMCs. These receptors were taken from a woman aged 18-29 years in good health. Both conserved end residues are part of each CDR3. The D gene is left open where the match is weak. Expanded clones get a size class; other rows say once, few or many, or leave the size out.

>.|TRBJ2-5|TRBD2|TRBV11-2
CASSPRLAGSGETQYF
TGTGCCAGCAGCCCTAGACTAGCGGGGTCCGGGGAGACCCAGTACTTC
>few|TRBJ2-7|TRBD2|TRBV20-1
CSARAELAGGESLYEQYF
TGCAGTGCTAGAGCGGAACTAGCGGGGGGCGAGTCGCTCTACGAGCAGTACTTC
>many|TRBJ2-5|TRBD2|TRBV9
CASSVLGGLQETQYF
TGTGCCAGCAGCGTACTCGGGGGACTACAAGAGACCCAGTACTTC
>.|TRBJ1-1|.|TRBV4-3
CASSQNQGWDTEAFF
TGCGCCAGCAGCCAAAATCAGGGGTGGGACACTGAAGCTTTCTTT
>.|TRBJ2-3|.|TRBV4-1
CASSQDRFGLSTDTQYF
TGCGCCAGCAGCCAAGATCGTTTTGGGCTTAGCACAGATACGCAGTATTTT
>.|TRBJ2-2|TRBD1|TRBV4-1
CASSQGPGGTGELFF
TGCGCCAGCAGCCAAGGTCCAGGGGGTACCGGGGAGCTGTTTTTT
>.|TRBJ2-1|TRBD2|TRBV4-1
CASSQVPTSISIAGVSYNEQFF
TGCGCCAGCAGCCAAGTACCTACCTCAATATCAATAGCGGGAGTCTCTTACAATGAGCAGTTCTTC
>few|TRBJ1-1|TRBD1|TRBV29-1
CSVGDRGTEAFF
TGCAGCGTTGGGGACAGGGGAACTGAAGCTTTCTTT
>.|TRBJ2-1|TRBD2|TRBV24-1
CATSDLARASGNNEQFF
TGTGCCACCAGTGATCTAGCGCGGGCTAGCGGAAACAATGAGCAGTTCTTC
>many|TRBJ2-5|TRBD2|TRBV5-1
CASSSGLAEETQYF
TGCGCCAGCAGCTCCGGACTAGCGGAAGAGACCCAGTACTTC
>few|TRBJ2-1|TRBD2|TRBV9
CASSPREGRNNEQFF
TGTGCCAGCAGCCCCCGGGAGGGAAGAAACAATGAGCAGTTCTTC
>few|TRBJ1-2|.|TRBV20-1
CSPVSGSPGYTF
TGCAGCCCTGTCTCGGGCTCCCCGGGCTACACCTTC
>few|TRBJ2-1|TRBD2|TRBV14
CASSQYLAGGYNEQFF
TGTGCCAGCAGCCAGTACCTAGCGGGAGGTTACAATGAGCAGTTCTTC
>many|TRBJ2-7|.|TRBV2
CASRPTSGAINTEQYF
TGTGCCAGCAGGCCCACGTCAGGGGCAATTAACACCGAGCAGTACTTC
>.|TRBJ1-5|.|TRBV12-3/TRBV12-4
CASRDSDNQPQHF
TGTGCCAGCAGGGACAGTGACAATCAGCCCCAGCATTTT
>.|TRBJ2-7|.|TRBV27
CASSLAASSLYEQYF
TGTGCCAGCAGTTTAGCGGCTAGCAGCCTCTACGAGCAGTACTTC
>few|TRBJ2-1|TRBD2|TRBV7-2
CASSTGTSVYNEQFF
TGTGCCAGCAGCACCGGGACTAGCGTGTACAATGAGCAGTTCTTC
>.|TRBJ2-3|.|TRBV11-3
CASSPDWGTGTDTQYF
TGTGCCAGCAGCCCAGACTGGGGGACTGGAACAGATACGCAGTATTTT
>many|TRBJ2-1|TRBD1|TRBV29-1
CSIDRDSYNEQFF
TGCAGCATCGACAGGGACTCCTACAATGAGCAGTTCTTC
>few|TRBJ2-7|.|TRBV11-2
CASSFVFGMTSYEQYF
TGTGCCAGCAGCTTCGTGTTCGGGATGACCTCCTACGAGCAGTACTTC
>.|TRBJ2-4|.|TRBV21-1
CASSKGTRGNIQYF
TGTGCCAGCAGCAAAGGGACTAGGGGGAACATTCAGTACTTC
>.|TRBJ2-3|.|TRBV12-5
CASSLQKNTDTQYF
TGTGCTAGTAGTTTACAAAAAAACACAGATACGCAGTATTTT
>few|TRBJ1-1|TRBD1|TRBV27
CASSRQGHTEAFF
TGTGCCAGCAGTAGACAGGGGCACACTGAAGCTTTCTTT
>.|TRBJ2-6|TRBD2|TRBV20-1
CSASRLGLAGNSGANVLTF
TGCAGTGCTTCTCGGTTGGGACTAGCGGGAAACTCTGGGGCCAACGTCCTGACTTTC
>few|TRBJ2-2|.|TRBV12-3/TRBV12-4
CASSTLGGVNTGELFF
TGTGCCAGCAGCACACTTGGCGGGGTGAACACCGGGGAGCTGTTTTTT
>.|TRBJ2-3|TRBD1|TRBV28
CASSATGQGREDTQYF
TGTGCCAGCAGTGCCACCGGACAGGGGAGGGAAGATACGCAGTATTTT
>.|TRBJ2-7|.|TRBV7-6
CASSLEVGHLSYEQYF
TGTGCCAGCAGCTTAGAGGTTGGGCACCTCTCCTACGAGCAGTACTTC
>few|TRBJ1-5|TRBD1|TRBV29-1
CSARTGGGQPQHF
TGCAGCGCCAGAACAGGGGGCGGTCAGCCCCAGCATTTT
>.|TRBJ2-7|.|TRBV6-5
CASSYLGYSSYEQYF
TGTGCCAGCAGTTACCTGGGTTATAGCTCCTACGAGCAGTACTTC
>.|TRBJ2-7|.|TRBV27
CASSFRGLGSYEQYF
TGTGCCAGCAGTTTCCGGGGGCTAGGATCCTACGAGCAGTACTTC
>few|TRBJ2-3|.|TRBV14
CASSQVENKQYF
TGTGCCAGCAGCCAAGTAGAGAATAAGCAGTATTTT
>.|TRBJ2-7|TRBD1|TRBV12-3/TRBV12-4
CASSIPGTGSREQYF
TGTGCCAGCAGTATCCCCGGGACAGGGTCACGCGAGCAGTACTTC
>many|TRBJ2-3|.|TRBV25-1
CASSDLGGTTTDTQYF
TGTGCCAGCAGTGACTTGGGGGGGACAACCACAGATACGCAGTATTTT
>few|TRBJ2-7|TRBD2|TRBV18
CASSPMLTSGTYEQYF
TGTGCCAGCTCACCAATGTTGACTAGCGGGACCTACGAGCAGTACTTC
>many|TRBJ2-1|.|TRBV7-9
CASSLVLAYNEQFF
TGTGCCAGCAGCTTAGTACTAGCTTACAATGAGCAGTTCTTC
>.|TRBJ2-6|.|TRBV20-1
CSAGAVQNSGANVLTF
TGCAGTGCTGGGGCAGTCCAAAACTCTGGGGCCAACGTCCTGACTTTC
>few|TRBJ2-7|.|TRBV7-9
CASSLAASVAGEQYF
TGTGCCAGCAGCTTAGCCGCTAGCGTGGCGGGCGAGCAGTACTTC